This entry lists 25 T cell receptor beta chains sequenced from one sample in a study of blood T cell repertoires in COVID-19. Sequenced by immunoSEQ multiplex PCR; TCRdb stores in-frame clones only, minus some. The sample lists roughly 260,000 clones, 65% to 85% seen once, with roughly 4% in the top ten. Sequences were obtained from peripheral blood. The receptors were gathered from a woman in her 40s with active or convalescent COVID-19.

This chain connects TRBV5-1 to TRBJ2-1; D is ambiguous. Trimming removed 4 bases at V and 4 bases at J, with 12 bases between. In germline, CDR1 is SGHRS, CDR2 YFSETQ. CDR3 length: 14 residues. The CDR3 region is CASSRHADYNEQFF. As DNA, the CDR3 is TGCGCCAGCAGCAGGCACGCGGATTACAATGAGCAGTTCTTC.

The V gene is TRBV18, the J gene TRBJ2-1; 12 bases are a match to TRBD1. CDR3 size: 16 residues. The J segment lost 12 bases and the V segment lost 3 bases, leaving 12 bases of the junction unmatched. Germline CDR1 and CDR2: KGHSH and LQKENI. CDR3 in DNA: TGTGCCAGCTCACCTCCCTTTGGGACAGGGGGCGTAAGGCAGTTCTTC. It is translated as CASSPPFGTGGVRQFF.

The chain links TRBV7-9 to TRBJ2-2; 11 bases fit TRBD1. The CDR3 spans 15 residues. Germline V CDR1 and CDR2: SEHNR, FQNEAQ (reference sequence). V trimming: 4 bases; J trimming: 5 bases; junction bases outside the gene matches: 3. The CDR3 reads CASSWGTGGTGELFF. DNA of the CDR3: TGTGCCAGCAGCTGGGGGACAGGGGGAACCGGGGAGCTGTTTTTT.

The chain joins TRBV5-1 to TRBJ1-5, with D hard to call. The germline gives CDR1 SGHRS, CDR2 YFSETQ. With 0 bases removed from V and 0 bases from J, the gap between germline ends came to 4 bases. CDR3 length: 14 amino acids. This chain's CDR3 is CASSLAGSNQPQHF. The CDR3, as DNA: TGCGCCAGCAGCTTGGCAGGTAGCAATCAGCCCCAGCATTTT.

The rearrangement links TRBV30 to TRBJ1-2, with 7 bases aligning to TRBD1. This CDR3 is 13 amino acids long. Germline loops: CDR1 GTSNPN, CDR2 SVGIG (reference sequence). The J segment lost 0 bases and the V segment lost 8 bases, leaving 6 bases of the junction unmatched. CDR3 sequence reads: CAGSGTANYGYTF. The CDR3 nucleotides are TGTGCCGGATCCGGGACAGCTAACTATGGCTACACCTTC.

In DNA, the CDR3 is TGTGCCAGCATCATACCGGGGGGTGAAGCTTTCTTT. Protein sequence: CASIIPGGEAFF. The J gene is TRBJ1-1, the V gene TRBV28; a possible D gene is TRBD1 (5 bases). Trimming removed 7 bases at V and 7 bases at J, with 13 bases between. The CDR3 loop spans 12 amino acids. CDR1 is MDHEN, CDR2 SYDVKM, per germline.

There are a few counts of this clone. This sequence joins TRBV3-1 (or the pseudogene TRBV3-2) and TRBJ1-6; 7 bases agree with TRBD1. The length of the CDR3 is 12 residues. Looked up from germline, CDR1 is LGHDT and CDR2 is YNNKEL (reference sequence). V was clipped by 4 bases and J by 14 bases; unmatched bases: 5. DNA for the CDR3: TGTGCCAGCAGCCGACGACAGGGAGCCCTCCACTTT. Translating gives CASSRRQGALHF.

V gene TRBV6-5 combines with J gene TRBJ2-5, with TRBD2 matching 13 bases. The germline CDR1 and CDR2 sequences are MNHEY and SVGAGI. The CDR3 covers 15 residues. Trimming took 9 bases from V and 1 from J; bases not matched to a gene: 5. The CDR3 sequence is CASEGTSGAQETQYF. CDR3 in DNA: TGTGCCAGTGAGGGGACTAGCGGGGCCCAAGAGACCCAGTACTTC.

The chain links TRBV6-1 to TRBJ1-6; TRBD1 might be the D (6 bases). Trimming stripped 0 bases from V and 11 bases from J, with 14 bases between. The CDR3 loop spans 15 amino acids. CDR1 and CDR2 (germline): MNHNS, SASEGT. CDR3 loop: CASSEAGQPPAPLHF. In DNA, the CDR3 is TGTGCCAGCAGTGAAGCCGGACAGCCTCCAGCACCCCTCCACTTT.

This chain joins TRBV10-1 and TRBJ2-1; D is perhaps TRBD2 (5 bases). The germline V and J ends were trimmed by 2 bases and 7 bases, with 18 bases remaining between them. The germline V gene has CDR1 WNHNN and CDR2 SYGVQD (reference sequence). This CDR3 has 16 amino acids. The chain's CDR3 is CASSESGVPPLNEQFF. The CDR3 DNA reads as TGCGCCAGCAGTGAGAGCGGAGTTCCACCCTTGAATGAGCAGTTCTTC.

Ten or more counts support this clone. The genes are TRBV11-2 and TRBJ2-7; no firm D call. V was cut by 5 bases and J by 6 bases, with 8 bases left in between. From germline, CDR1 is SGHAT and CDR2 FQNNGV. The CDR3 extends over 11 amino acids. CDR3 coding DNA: TGTGCCAGCAGCGTAGGGCCCGAGCAGTACTTC. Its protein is CASSVGPEQYF.

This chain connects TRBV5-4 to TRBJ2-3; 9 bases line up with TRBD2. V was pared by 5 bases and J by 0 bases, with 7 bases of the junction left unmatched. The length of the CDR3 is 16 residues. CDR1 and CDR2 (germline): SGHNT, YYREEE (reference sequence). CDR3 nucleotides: TGTGCCAGCAGATTAGGGACTAGCAGGAGCACAGATACGCAGTATTTT. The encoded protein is CASRLGTSRSTDTQYF.

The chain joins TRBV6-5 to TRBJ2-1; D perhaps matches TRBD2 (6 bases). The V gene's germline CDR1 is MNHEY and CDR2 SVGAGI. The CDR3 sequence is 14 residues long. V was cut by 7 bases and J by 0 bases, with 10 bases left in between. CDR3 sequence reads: CASIGGSSYNEQFF. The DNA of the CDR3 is TGTGCCAGCATCGGAGGGTCCTCCTACAATGAGCAGTTCTTC.

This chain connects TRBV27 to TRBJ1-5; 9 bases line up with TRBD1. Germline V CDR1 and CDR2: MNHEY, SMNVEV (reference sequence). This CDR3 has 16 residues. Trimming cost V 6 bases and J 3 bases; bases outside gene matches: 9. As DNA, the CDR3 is TGTGCCAGCAGCCGTTCCGGGACAGGGATCAATCAGCCCCAGCATTTT. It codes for CASSRSGTGINQPQHF.

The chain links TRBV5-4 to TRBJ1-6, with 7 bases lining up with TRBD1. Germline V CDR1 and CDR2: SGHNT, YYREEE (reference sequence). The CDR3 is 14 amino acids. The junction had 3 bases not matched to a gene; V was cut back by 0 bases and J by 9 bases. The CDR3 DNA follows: TGTGCCAGCAGCTTGGCGGGACAGTCTTCACCCCTCCACTTT. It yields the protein CASSLAGQSSPLHF.

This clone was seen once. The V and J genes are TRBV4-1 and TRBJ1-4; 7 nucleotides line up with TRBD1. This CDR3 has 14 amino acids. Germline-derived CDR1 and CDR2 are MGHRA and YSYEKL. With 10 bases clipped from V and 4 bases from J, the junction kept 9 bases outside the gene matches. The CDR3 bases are TGCGCCACCCACAGGGGACCCAATAATGAAAAACTGTTTTTT. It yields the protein CATHRGPNNEKLFF.

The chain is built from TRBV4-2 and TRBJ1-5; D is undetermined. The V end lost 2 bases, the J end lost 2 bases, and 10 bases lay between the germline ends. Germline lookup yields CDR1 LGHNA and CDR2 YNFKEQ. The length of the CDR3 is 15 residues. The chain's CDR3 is CASSQIYEGNQPQHF. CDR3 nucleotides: TGTGCCAGCAGCCAAATTTATGAGGGCAATCAGCCCCAGCATTTT.

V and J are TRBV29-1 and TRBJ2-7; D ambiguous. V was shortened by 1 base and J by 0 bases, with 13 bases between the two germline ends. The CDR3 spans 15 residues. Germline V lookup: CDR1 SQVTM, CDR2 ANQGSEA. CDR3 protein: CSVEAGRPNSYEQYF. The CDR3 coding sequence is TGCAGCGTTGAAGCAGGCAGGCCAAACTCCTACGAGCAGTACTTC.

CDR3 sequence (DNA): TGTGCCAGCAGCTCCACAGGGGGCGCATTCAATGAGCAGTTCTTC. Translating it yields CASSSTGGAFNEQFF. This chain joins TRBV5-4 and TRBJ2-1, with 9 bases aligning to TRBD1. Trimming at V came to 3 bases and at J to 6 bases, leaving 7 bases not matched to a gene. Germline V gene lookup returns CDR1 SGHNT and CDR2 YYREEE (reference sequence). This CDR3 has 15 amino acids.

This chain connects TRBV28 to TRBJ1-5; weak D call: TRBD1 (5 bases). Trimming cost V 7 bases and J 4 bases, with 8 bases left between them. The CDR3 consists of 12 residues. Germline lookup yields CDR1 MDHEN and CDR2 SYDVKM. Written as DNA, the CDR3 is TGTGCCAGCACATACAGGAATCAGCCCCAGCATTTT. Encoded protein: CASTYRNQPQHF.

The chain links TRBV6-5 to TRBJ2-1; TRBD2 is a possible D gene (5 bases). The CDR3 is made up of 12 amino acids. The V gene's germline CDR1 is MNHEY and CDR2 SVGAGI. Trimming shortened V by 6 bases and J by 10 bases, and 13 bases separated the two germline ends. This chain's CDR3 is CASRPPGKEQFF. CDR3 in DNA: TGTGCCAGCAGGCCCCCCGGGAAAGAGCAGTTCTTC.

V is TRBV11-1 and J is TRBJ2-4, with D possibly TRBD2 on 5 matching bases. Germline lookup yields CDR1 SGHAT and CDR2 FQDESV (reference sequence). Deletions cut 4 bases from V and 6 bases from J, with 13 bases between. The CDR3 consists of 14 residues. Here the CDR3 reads CASSSGVRLNIQYF. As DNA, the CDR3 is TGTGCCAGCAGCTCCGGGGTCAGACTAAACATTCAGTACTTC.

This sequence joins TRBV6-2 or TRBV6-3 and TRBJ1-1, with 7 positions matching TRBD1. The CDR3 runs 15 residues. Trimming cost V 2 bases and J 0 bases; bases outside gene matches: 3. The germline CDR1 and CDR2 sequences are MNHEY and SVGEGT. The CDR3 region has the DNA TGTGCCAGCAGTTACGGGGACAGAATGAACACTGAAGCTTTCTTT. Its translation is CASSYGDRMNTEAFF.

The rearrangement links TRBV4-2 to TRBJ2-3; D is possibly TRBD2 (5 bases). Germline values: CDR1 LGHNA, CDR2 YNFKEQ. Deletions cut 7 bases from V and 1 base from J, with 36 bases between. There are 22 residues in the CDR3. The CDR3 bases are TGTGCCAGCACTCAGCTTAATCCATTTGTAGTTGGACTCCCTCTTCGCACAGATACGCAGTATTTT. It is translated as CASTQLNPFVVGLPLRTDTQYF.

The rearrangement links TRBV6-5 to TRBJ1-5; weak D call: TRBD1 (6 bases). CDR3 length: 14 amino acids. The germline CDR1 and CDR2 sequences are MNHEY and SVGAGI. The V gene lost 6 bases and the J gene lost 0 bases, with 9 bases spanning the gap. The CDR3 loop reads CASRDSYSNQPQHF. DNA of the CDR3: TGTGCCAGCAGGGACAGCTATAGCAATCAGCCCCAGCATTTT.